This T cell receptor beta chain emerged from a study of PD-L1 blockade in urothelial cancer. Study-level information: Atezolizumab therapy began for patients around 2014, dosed at 1,200 mg intravenously every 3 weeks. Blood was tested 3 weeks (second dose) and 6 weeks into treatment. The median number of T cells present in blood samples was approximately 130,000. Study outcomes and limitations: Patients with below-median pretreatment blood clonality survived longer.

The table lists this clone with a count of one. The antigen remains undetermined. The CDR3 consists of 13 residues. V shed 0 bases and J shed 3 bases, with 6 bases lying between them. The germline V gene encodes CDR1 SGHRS and CDR2 YFSETQ. Assay: immunoSEQ multiplex PCR; the TCRdb copy retains only in-frame clones and omits some. The sample has some 100,000 clones; roughly nine tenths are singletons. The material was PBMCs, obtained around atezolizumab (anti-PD-L1) treatment. The rearrangement joins TRBV5-1 to TRBJ1-1; D remains unclear. This receptor was obtained from an elderly woman with urothelial cancer. The CDR3 sequence: CASSLDSYTEAFF. The CDR3 DNA sequence: TGCGCCAGCAGCTTGGACTCCTACACTGAAGCTTTCTTT.